A single sample is the source of the 17 T cell receptor beta chains below, sequenced in a study of cytotoxic CD8 clonotypes in ibrutinib-treated CLL. Profiling relied on immunoSEQ multiplex PCR, and the TCRdb table lists in-frame clones only, not all of them. This table holds roughly 23,000 clones, around 80% found once. The sequences come from PBMCs, collected before ibrutinib treatment. The receptors derive from a human donor with chronic lymphocytic leukemia.

The rearrangement joins TRBV6-6 to TRBJ2-7; TRBD1 matches 10 bases. The CDR3 contains 15 residues. V trimming: 4 bases; J trimming: 3 bases; junction bases outside the gene matches: 6. Per the germline V gene, CDR1 is MNHNY and CDR2 is SVGAGI (reference sequence). CDR3 sequence: CASSSPGQGFYEQYF. CDR3 nucleotides: TGTGCCAGCAGTTCGCCGGGACAGGGGTTCTACGAGCAGTACTTC.

V usage is TRBV4-3 and J usage is TRBJ2-7; 10 positions match TRBD1. CDR3 length: 14 residues. Per germline, CDR1 LGHNA and CDR2 YSLEER. The V segment lost 3 bases and the J segment 5 bases; nucleotides outside the gene matches: 4. CDR3 in amino acids: CASSHGQGDDEQYF. The CDR3 DNA is TGCGCCAGCAGCCACGGACAGGGGGACGACGAGCAGTACTTC.

This clone has a handful of counts. CDR3 DNA: TGTGCCAGCAGCTTAGGGGGGCCGGACACTGAAGCTTTCTTT. It yields the protein CASSLGGPDTEAFF. The J gene is TRBJ1-1, the V gene TRBV7-9, with D perhaps matching TRBD1 (6 bases). This CDR3 is 14 amino acids long. V lost 1 base and J lost 3, with 9 bases in between. Germline lookup yields CDR1 SEHNR and CDR2 FQNEAQ (reference sequence).

This CDR3 reads CASSPRPRQLAKSTDTQYF. As DNA, the CDR3 is TGTGCCAGCAGCCCACGACCAAGACAACTAGCGAAAAGCACAGATACGCAGTATTTT. The rearrangement uses TRBV7-2 and TRBJ2-3; 7 positions match TRBD2. This CDR3 region has 19 residues. Germline V lookup: CDR1 SGHTA, CDR2 FQGNSA. With V trimmed by 5 bases and J by 0 bases, 17 bases remained unmatched.

This chain connects TRBV28 to TRBJ2-4, with a possible D match to TRBD1 (6 bases). Trimming stripped 2 bases from V and 7 bases from J, with 18 bases between. The CDR3 loop spans 16 amino acids. CDR1 is MDHEN and CDR2 is SYDVKM in the germline V gene. The CDR3 spells CASSLHPGTMKNIQYF. The CDR3 DNA reads TGTGCCAGCAGTTTACACCCCGGGACAATGAAGAACATTCAGTACTTC.

A single count supports this clone. The CDR3 loop is CASSYDGGGNTEAFF. In nucleotides, the CDR3 is TGTGCCAGCAGTTACGATGGGGGGGGGAACACTGAAGCTTTCTTT. V usage is TRBV6-5 and J usage is TRBJ1-1, with D perhaps TRBD1 (5 bases). The CDR3 has 15 residues. CDR1 is MNHEY, CDR2 SVGAGI, per germline. The V end lost 2 bases, the J end lost 1 base, and 11 bases lay between the germline ends.

The chain joins TRBV18 to TRBJ2-4; a possible D gene is TRBD2 (5 bases). This CDR3 has 13 amino acids. Trimming took 6 bases from V and 8 from J, leaving 14 bases between them. CDR1 is KGHSH, CDR2 LQKENI, per germline. Written as DNA, the CDR3 is TGTGCCAGCTCCCTCCGCGGGTTCGACATTCAGTACTTC. It codes for CASSLRGFDIQYF.

V usage is TRBV18 and J usage is TRBJ2-1; D not resolved. The germline CDR1 and CDR2 sequences are KGHSH and LQKENI. The CDR3 totals 16 residues. V was trimmed by 4 bases and J by 4 bases, leaving 17 bases between them. The CDR3 sequence is CASSLLVPGQYNEQFF. CDR3 nucleotides: TGTGCCAGCTCACTTTTAGTACCCGGGCAGTACAATGAGCAGTTCTTC.

Only one count was recorded for this clone. The chain carries TRBV5-6 and TRBJ2-7; D may be TRBD2 (5 bases). CDR3 length: 15 residues. V was pared by 1 base and J by 2 bases, with 13 bases between. Germline values: CDR1 SGHDT, CDR2 YYEEEE. CDR3: CASSLWRVGAYEQYF. In DNA form, the CDR3 reads TGTGCCAGCAGCTTGTGGCGGGTGGGTGCCTACGAGCAGTACTTC.

Note on this clone: An end of the junction differs from the germline gene, which may be a read error. V and J are TRBV7-7 and TRBJ2-2; TRBD1 agrees at 7 bases. The germline gives CDR1 SSHAT, CDR2 FNYEAQ (reference sequence). The CDR3 is made up of 14 amino acids. The CDR3 loop is CASSVTGLPGELFF. The DNA of the CDR3 is TGTGCTAGCAGCGTGACAGGGTTACCCGGGGAGCTGTTTTTT.

Here the CDR3 DNA reads TGTGCCAGCAGTCCAGCATTGGTGCGCCAGCCCCAGCATTTT. As protein: CASSPALVRQPQHF. The chain is built from TRBV28 and TRBJ1-5; D uncertain. Germline V gene lookup returns CDR1 MDHEN and CDR2 SYDVKM. The CDR3 has 14 amino acids. Trimming took 5 bases from V and 7 from J, leaving 15 bases between them. The whole variable domain, filled in from reference TRBV28 and TRBJ1-5, reads DVKVTQSSRYLVKRTGEKVFLECVQDMDHENMFWYRQDPGLGLRLIYFSYDVKMKEKGDIPEGYSVSREKKERFSLILESASTNQTSMYLCASSPALVRQPQHFGDGTRLSIL.

This clone was seen only a few times. The J gene is TRBJ2-3, the V gene TRBV19, with TRBD1 matching 7 bases. Germline values: CDR1 LNHDA, CDR2 SQIVND (reference sequence). There are 16 residues in the CDR3. The V segment lost 7 bases and the J segment 5 bases; nucleotides outside the gene matches: 15. CDR3 bases: TGTGCCAGTACCCTAAAGGGGGCAGGACGGGGAGATACGCAGTATTTT. Amino acids: CASTLKGAGRGDTQYF.

J is TRBJ2-1 and V is TRBV2, with 8 bases that match TRBD2. The CDR3 is 13 residues long. Unmatched junction bases numbered 11, after V lost 7 bases and J lost 12 bases. Germline CDR1 is SNHLY and CDR2 is FYNNEI. This CDR3 is CASTVELSGGQFF. The CDR3 DNA reads as TGTGCCAGCACTGTTGAACTAAGCGGGGGGCAGTTCTTC.

The rearrangement links TRBV7-2 to TRBJ2-7; 9 nucleotides match TRBD2. This CDR3 spans 17 amino acids. Trimming at V came to 0 bases and at J to 0 bases, leaving 6 bases not matched to a gene. Germline CDR1 SGHTA, CDR2 FQGNSA. CDR3 in DNA: TGTGCCAGCAGCTTAGCCTCCGGCGGGGGGGTCTCCTACGAGCAGTACTTC. It yields the protein CASSLASGGGVSYEQYF.

The chain has TRBV2 and TRBJ1-3; D is uncertain. This CDR3 is built from 18 residues. Germline V gives CDR1 SNHLY, CDR2 FYNNEI. V gave up 1 base and J gave up 0 bases, with 16 bases separating them. CDR3 bases: TGTGCCAGCAGTGAAGTGCTCTGGGCCTCTCTCTCTGGAAACACCATATATTTT. It codes for CASSEVLWASLSGNTIYF. Supplemented by reference TRBV2 and TRBJ1-3, the full variable domain reads EPEVTQTPSHQVTQMGQEVILRCVPISNHLYFYWYRQILGQKVEFLVSFYNNEISEKSEIFDDQFSVERPDGSNFTLKIRSTKLEDSAMYFCASSEVLWASLSGNTIYFGEGSWLTVV.

The chain combines TRBV19 with TRBJ1-4, with 8 bases aligning to TRBD1. Germline V gene lookup returns CDR1 LNHDA and CDR2 SQIVND (reference sequence). The CDR3 is 17 residues long. V lost 2 bases, J lost 8 bases, and 13 bases stayed unmatched. CDR3 in amino acids: CASSIIPGPGGGEKLFF. The CDR3 DNA follows: TGTGCCAGTAGTATAATCCCGGGTCCAGGGGGCGGAGAAAAACTGTTTTTT.

V and J are TRBV19 and TRBJ2-6, with 9 bases matching TRBD1. V dropped 5 bases and J dropped 10; count of bases not matched to a gene: 12. CDR1 is LNHDA and CDR2 is SQIVND in the germline V gene (reference sequence). The CDR3 spans 16 residues. This CDR3 is CASSPSTGGKLNVLTF. CDR3 nucleotides: TGTGCCAGTAGTCCTTCGACAGGGGGAAAACTTAACGTCCTGACTTTC.